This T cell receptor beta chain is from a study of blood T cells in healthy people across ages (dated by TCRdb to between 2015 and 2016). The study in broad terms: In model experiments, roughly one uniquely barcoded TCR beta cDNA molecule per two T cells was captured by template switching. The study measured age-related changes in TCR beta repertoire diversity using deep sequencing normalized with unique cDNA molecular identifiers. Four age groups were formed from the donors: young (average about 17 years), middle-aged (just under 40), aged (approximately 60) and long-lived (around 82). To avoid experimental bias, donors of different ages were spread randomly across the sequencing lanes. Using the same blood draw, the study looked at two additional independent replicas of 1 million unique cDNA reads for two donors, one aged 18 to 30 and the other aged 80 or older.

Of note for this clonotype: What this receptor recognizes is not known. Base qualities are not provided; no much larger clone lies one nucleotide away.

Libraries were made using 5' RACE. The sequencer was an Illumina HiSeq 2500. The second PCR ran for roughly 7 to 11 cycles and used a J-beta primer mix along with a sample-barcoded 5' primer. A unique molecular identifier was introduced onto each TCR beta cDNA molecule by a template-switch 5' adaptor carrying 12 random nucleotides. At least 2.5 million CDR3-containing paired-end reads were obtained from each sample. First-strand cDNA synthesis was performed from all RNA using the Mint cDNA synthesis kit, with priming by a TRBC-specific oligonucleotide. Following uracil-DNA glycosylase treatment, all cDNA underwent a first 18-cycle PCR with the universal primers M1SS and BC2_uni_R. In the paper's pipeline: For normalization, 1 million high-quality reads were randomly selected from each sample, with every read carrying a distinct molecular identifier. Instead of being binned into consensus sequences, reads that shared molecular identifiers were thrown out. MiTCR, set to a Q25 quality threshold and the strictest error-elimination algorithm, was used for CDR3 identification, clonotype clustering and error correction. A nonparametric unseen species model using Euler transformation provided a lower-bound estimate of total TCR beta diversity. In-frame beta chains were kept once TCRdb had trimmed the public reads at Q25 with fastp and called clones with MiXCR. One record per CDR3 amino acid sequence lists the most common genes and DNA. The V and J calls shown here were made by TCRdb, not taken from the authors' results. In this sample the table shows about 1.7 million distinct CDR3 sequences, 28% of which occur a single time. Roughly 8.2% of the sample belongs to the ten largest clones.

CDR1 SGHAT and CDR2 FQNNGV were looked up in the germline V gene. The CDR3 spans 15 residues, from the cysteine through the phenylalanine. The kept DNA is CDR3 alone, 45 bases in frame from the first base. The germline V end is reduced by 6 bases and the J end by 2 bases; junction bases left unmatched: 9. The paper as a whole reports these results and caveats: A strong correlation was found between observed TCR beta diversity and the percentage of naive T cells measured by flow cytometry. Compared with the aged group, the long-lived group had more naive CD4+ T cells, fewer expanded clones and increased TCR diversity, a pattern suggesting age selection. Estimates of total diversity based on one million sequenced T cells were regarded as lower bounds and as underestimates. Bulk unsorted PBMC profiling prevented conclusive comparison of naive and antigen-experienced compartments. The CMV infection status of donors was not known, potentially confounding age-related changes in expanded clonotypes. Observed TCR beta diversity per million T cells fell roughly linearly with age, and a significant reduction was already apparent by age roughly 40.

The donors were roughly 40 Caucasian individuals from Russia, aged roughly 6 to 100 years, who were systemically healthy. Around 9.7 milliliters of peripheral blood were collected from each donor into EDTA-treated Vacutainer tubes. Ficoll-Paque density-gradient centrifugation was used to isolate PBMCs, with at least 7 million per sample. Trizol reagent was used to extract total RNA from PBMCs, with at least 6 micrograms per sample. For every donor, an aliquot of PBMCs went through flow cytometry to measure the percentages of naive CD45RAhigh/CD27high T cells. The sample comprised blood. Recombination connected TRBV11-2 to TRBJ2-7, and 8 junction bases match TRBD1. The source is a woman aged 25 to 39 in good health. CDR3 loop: CASSLGNRGTYEQYF. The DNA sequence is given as TGTGCCAGCAGTCTAGGCAACAGGGGGACCTACGAGCAGTACTTC.